These T cell receptor beta chains were read from a single sample in a study of Graves' ophthalmopathy and Graves' hyperthyroidism. TCRdb re-called the multiplex PCR reads with MiXCR, one entry per CDR3 protein. The sample lists a few hundred thousand distinct CDR3 sequences, approximately 37% occurring once. The sample taken for sequencing was peripheral blood or thyroid tissue (not recorded which). These receptors came from an adult man with Graves' hyperthyroidism. Each CDR3 is given with its conserved first and last residue. D genes are given only for firm matches. Clone size is not always given. Where it is, it says once, few, many or a class for expanded clones.

v_call	d_call	clone_size	j_call	cdr3_aa	cdr3_nt
TRBV4-1	-	many	TRBJ2-5	CASSQAFMQQETQYF	TGCGCCAGCAGCCAAGCTTTTATGCAGCAAGAGACCCAGTACTTC
TRBV7-9	TRBD1	many	TRBJ1-4	CASSQTGMKANEKLFF	TGTGCCAGCAGCCAGACAGGGATGAAGGCTAATGAAAAACTGTTTTTT
TRBV5-1	TRBD1	once	TRBJ1-2	CASSLVPGTGDGYTF	TGCGCCAGCAGCTTGGTCCCCGGGACAGGGGATGGCTACACCTTC
TRBV19	-	many	TRBJ1-1	CASTSEELNTEAFF	TGTGCCAGTACCTCGGAAGAATTGAACACTGAAGCTTTCTTT
TRBV7-2	TRBD2	many	TRBJ2-7	CASSLGRGFYEQYF	TGTGCCAGCAGCTTAGGGCGGGGGTTCTACGAGCAGTACTTC
TRBV11-2	TRBD1	few	TRBJ2-7	CASSFRRTGKNYEQYF	TGTGCCAGCAGCTTTCGTCGGACAGGAAAAAACTACGAGCAGTACTTC
TRBV20-1	-	few	TRBJ1-1	CSAQTVEAFF	TGCAGTGCCCAGACGGTCGAAGCTTTCTTT
TRBV29-1	TRBD2	many	TRBJ2-7	CSVRGLAGGVSYEQYF	TGCAGCGTTCGGGGACTAGCGGGAGGAGTCTCCTACGAGCAGTACTTC
TRBV5-1	-	many	TRBJ1-1	CASSLELTGNTEAFF	TGCGCCAGCAGCTTGGAGCTCACGGGGAACACTGAAGCTTTCTTT
TRBV7-6	-	many	TRBJ2-7	CASSPAIGKGAYEQYF	TGTGCCAGCAGCCCCGCAATCGGGAAGGGGGCCTACGAGCAGTACTTC
TRBV25-1	TRBD2	-	TRBJ2-3	CASSEFQGSGGRAVDTQYF	TGTGCCAGCAGTGAATTTCAGGGATCCGGCGGGAGGGCCGTAGATACGCAGTATTTT
TRBV7-9	TRBD2	few	TRBJ2-3	CASSLPGGPDTQYF	TGTGCCAGCAGCCTGCCGGGAGGCCCAGATACGCAGTATTTT
TRBV2	TRBD1	many	TRBJ1-1	CASSGQGGDTEAFF	TGTGCCAGCAGCGGACAGGGAGGGGACACTGAAGCTTTCTTT
TRBV5-1	TRBD1	many	TRBJ2-7	CASSLETGGRYEQYF	TGCGCCAGCAGCTTGGAGACAGGGGGACGGTACGAGCAGTACTTC
TRBV10-3	TRBD2	-	TRBJ2-7	CAISPGVAGGYEQYF	TGTGCCATCAGCCCCGGGGTAGCGGGAGGGTACGAGCAGTACTTC
TRBV6-5	TRBD1	-	TRBJ1-2	CASSSLGQNKLYGYTF	TGTGCCAGCAGTTCCCTGGGACAGAACAAGCTCTATGGCTACACCTTC
TRBV2	-	many	TRBJ2-2	CASSVDTRNTGELFF	TGTGCCAGCAGTGTGGACACCCGGAACACCGGGGAGCTGTTTTTT
TRBV7-6	-	many	TRBJ2-7	CASSLGERSYEQYF	TGTGCCAGCAGCTTAGGGGAGCGCTCCTACGAGCAGTACTTC
TRBV7-9	-	-	TRBJ2-7	CASSREPYEQYF	TGCGCCAGCAGCCGGGAACCCTACGAGCAGTACTTC
TRBV9	TRBD2	-	TRBJ2-5	CASSPGRAGQETQYF	TGTGCCAGCAGCCCTGGGAGGGCCGGTCAAGAGACCCAGTACTTC
TRBV20-1	-	many	TRBJ1-2	CSAREQGPYGYTF	TGCAGTGCTAGAGAGCAGGGACCCTATGGCTACACCTTC
TRBV7-6	-	-	TRBJ1-4	CASSLVGGNEKLFF	TGTGCCAGCAGCTTAGTGGGGGGTAATGAAAAACTGTTTTTT
TRBV19	TRBD1	-	TRBJ2-7	CASSIRQGSYNEQYF	TGTGCCAGTAGTATACGACAGGGGTCCTACAATGAGCAGTACTTC
TRBV7-9	TRBD2	-	TRBJ2-5	CASSLARVLAGGETQYF	TGTGCCAGCAGCTTAGCCCGGGTTCTAGCGGGAGGAGAGACCCAGTACTTC
TRBV15	-	many	TRBJ1-1	CATSRDRGGSTEAFF	TGTGCCACGAGCAGAGATCGCGGGGGTAGCACTGAAGCTTTCTTT
TRBV10-2	-	-	TRBJ2-7	CASSDIASYEQYF	TGCGCCAGCAGTGACATCGCCTCCTACGAGCAGTACTTC
TRBV5-1	-	-	TRBJ2-7	CASSKGGTYNEQYF	TGCGCCAGCAGTAAAGGCGGGACGTACAATGAGCAGTACTTC
TRBV4-1	TRBD1	few	TRBJ2-7	CASSQEIQGAGEQYF	TGCGCCAGCAGCCAAGAAATACAGGGGGCAGGCGAGCAGTACTTC
TRBV19	TRBD1	-	TRBJ1-6	CASTWDSWTSSPLHF	TGTGCCAGTACCTGGGACAGTTGGACCTCTTCACCCCTCCACTTT
TRBV7-9	TRBD1	-	TRBJ1-2	CASSLVTQGEGYTF	TGTGCCAGCAGCTTAGTAACACAGGGGGAAGGCTACACCTTC
TRBV24-1	TRBD1	-	TRBJ2-2	CASSHHLGQGSNTGELFF	TGTGCCAGCAGCCACCACTTAGGACAGGGGTCGAACACCGGGGAGCTGTTTTTT
TRBV12-3/TRBV12-4	-	many	TRBJ1-5	CASSLVRREPQHF	TGTGCCAGCAGTTTAGTCCGCCGAGAGCCCCAGCATTTT
TRBV7-2	-	-	TRBJ2-2	CASSRSSDYRGELFF	TGTGCCAGCAGCCGGTCTAGCGACTACCGCGGGGAGCTGTTTTTT
TRBV2	-	many	TRBJ1-3	CASSDDGWQAGNTIYF	TGTGCCAGCAGTGACGACGGATGGCAAGCTGGAAACACCATATATTTT
TRBV29-1	TRBD1	-	TRBJ2-5	CSVDKTGGQETQYF	TGCAGCGTTGACAAGACAGGGGGCCAAGAGACCCAGTACTTC
TRBV6-5	TRBD1	-	TRBJ1-6	CASSYAGQGAAYNSPLHF	TGTGCCAGCAGTTACGCGGGACAGGGGGCCGCCTATAATTCACCCCTCCACTTT
TRBV7-2	TRBD1	-	TRBJ1-1	CASSPLTGGSITEAFF	TGTGCCAGCAGTCCCCTGACAGGGGGCTCAATCACTGAAGCTTTCTTT
TRBV7-9	-	few	TRBJ2-7	CASSLKGGTKTEQYF	TGTGCCAGCAGCTTAAAGGGCGGGACAAAAACCGAGCAGTACTTC
TRBV19	TRBD1	many	TRBJ2-7	CASSLGQPNEQYF	TGTGCCAGCAGCCTGGGACAGCCGAACGAGCAGTACTTC
TRBV6-1	-	many	TRBJ2-7	CASTMGTYEQYF	TGTGCCAGCACAATGGGGACCTACGAGCAGTACTTC
TRBV29-1	TRBD1	few	TRBJ2-3	CSSKTGQADTQYF	TGCAGCTCAAAAACCGGACAGGCTGATACGCAGTATTTT
TRBV6-2/TRBV6-3	TRBD2	-	TRBJ2-5	CASSSSGGQLLPQETQYF	TGTGCCAGCAGTTCTAGCGGGGGACAGCTACTACCCCAAGAGACCCAGTACTTC
TRBV5-1	-	many	TRBJ1-2	CASSPETATYGYTF	TGCGCCAGCAGCCCCGAGACTGCTACCTATGGCTACACCTTC
TRBV29-1	TRBD2	-	TRBJ2-7	CGVETSGAAEQYF	TGCGGCGTTGAAACTAGCGGGGCCGCGGAGCAGTACTTC
TRBV7-9	TRBD1	many	TRBJ2-7	CASSNSGTGPDEQYF	TGTGCCAGCAGCAATTCCGGGACAGGGCCGGACGAGCAGTACTTC
TRBV29-1	-	-	TRBJ2-5	CSIERQQETQYF	TGCAGCATTGAAAGACAGCAAGAGACCCAGTACTTC
TRBV20-1	-	-	TRBJ1-2	CSAKTGADRSHYGYTF	TGCAGTGCTAAGACGGGTGCAGACAGGAGCCACTATGGCTACACCTTC
TRBV20-1	TRBD2	-	TRBJ2-3	CSARQVTSGGTDTQYF	TGCAGTGCCAGACAGGTCACTAGCGGGGGCACAGATACGCAGTATTTT
TRBV7-2	TRBD2	once	TRBJ2-5	CASSPSSGERETQYF	TGTGCCAGCAGCCCTTCTAGCGGGGAGCGGGAGACCCAGTACTTC
TRBV10-3	-	-	TRBJ1-1	CAISAFGAFTEAFF	TGTGCCATCAGTGCCTTCGGGGCGTTCACTGAAGCTTTCTTT
TRBV19	-	-	TRBJ2-3	CASSPTKPVGTQYF	TGTGCCAGTAGTCCAACCAAACCCGTAGGTACGCAGTATTTT
TRBV24-1	-	-	TRBJ2-5	CATSDSGTQYF	TGTGCCACCAGTGATAGCGGGACCCAGTACTTC
TRBV12-3/TRBV12-4	-	few	TRBJ2-5	CASSFWFGGGGTQYF	TGTGCCAGCAGTTTCTGGTTTGGAGGAGGGGGGACCCAGTACTTC
TRBV10-2	-	many	TRBJ1-6	CASRDTGMNSPLHF	TGCGCCAGCAGAGACACCGGGATGAATTCACCCCTCCACTTT
TRBV20-1	TRBD1	many	TRBJ1-6	CSARAAPGQGNSPLHF	TGCAGTGCTAGAGCGGCCCCGGGACAGGGGAATTCACCCCTCCACTTT
TRBV5-8	-	many	TRBJ1-6	CASSAGLWDNSPLHF	TGTGCCAGCAGCGCCGGGTTGTGGGATAATTCACCCCTCCACTTT
TRBV24-1	TRBD2	-	TRBJ2-7	CVTSGDLYEQYF	TGTGTCACTAGCGGGGACCTATACGAGCAGTACTTC